These 14 T cell receptor beta chains were all obtained from the same sample, sequenced in a study of T cell clonotyping in hematopoietic cell transplantation. The protocol was immunoSEQ multiplex PCR, while the TCRdb copy is restricted to in-frame clones and leaves out a portion. The sample shows about 76,000 clones, 90% to 97% of them seen only once. Time point of the sample: recipient sample about 28 days before transplant, after cytoreduction. Sequenced material: peripheral blood mononuclear cells, taken before stem cell transplant. All receptors come from a woman between 50 and 59 years old with acute myeloid leukemia. Some clones in this sample may be carry-over from other donors' samples.

The chain uses TRBV10-3 and TRBJ1-5; 7 bases align to TRBD1. Losses at the gene ends were 8 bases for V and 2 bases for J; bases not matched to a gene: 9. The CDR3 sequence is 15 residues long. Germline V lookup: CDR1 ENHRY, CDR2 SYGVKD. The CDR3 protein is CAISTTGMGNQPQHF. The CDR3 nucleotides are TGTGCCATCTCTACGACAGGGATGGGCAATCAGCCCCAGCATTTT.

The genes are TRBV19 and TRBJ2-5; no clear D gene. CDR1 and CDR2 from the germline V gene are LNHDA and SQIVND (reference sequence). The CDR3 extends over 12 amino acids. V gave up 7 bases and J gave up 1 base, with 7 bases separating them. CDR3 sequence (DNA): TGTGCCAGTATGGGGTTCCAAGAGACCCAGTACTTC. Its protein is CASMGFQETQYF.

Written as DNA, the CDR3 is TGTGCCAGCAGTTGGGACAGGGCGGGCAATCAGCCCCAGCATTTT. It specifies CASSWDRAGNQPQHF. The chain links TRBV27 to TRBJ1-5; TRBD1 matches at 9 bases. Unmatched junction bases numbered 3, after V lost 4 bases and J lost 2 bases. This CDR3 comprises 15 residues. Germline CDR1 MNHEY, CDR2 SMNVEV (reference sequence).

This clone has just one count. The chain carries TRBV5-1 and TRBJ2-7, with a tentative D call TRBD1 (6 bases). With 3 bases removed from V and 5 bases from J, the gap between germline ends came to 15 bases. The length of the CDR3 is 14 residues. Germline lookup yields CDR1 SGHRS and CDR2 YFSETQ. CDR3 amino acids: CASSWRTESNEQYF. CDR3 in DNA: TGCGCCAGCAGCTGGAGGACAGAGAGCAACGAGCAGTACTTC.

The chain links TRBV28 to TRBJ2-7, with D possibly TRBD2 on 6 matching bases. The CDR3 covers 15 residues. Trimming left V 6 bases short and J 0 bases short, with 15 bases between. Germline CDR1 MDHEN, CDR2 SYDVKM. As DNA, the CDR3 is TGTGCCAGCAGCTACCCTCGGGGGAGCTCCTACGAGCAGTACTTC. Translated: CASSYPRGSSYEQYF.

This chain joins TRBV6-5 and TRBJ2-7, with a weak D call TRBD2 (7 bases). Germline V CDR1 and CDR2: MNHEY, SVGAGI. This CDR3 spans 14 amino acids. V was cut by 5 bases and J by 7 bases, with 18 bases left in between. The CDR3, as DNA: TGTGCCAGCAGTCTGGGGGCGGGGGCGGGGGAGCAGTACTTC. This gives the protein CASSLGAGAGEQYF.

The rearrangement joins TRBV6-5 to TRBJ1-6, with D uncertain. Per the germline V gene, CDR1 is MNHEY and CDR2 is SVGAGI. V was clipped by 4 bases and J by 0 bases, with 10 bases between them. The CDR3 sequence is 16 residues long. The CDR3 nucleotides are TGTGCCAGCAGTTTCAAAAAGAGCTCCTATAATTCACCCCTCCACTTT. Amino acid sequence: CASSFKKSSYNSPLHF.

The J gene is TRBJ1-2, the V gene TRBV30; perhaps TRBD1 as D (5 bases). V was cut by 3 bases and J by 6 bases, with 14 bases left in between. The CDR3 consists of 13 residues. Germline loops: CDR1 GTSNPN, CDR2 SVGIG (reference sequence). The chain's CDR3 is CAWRWGLWNGYTF. Written as DNA, the CDR3 is TGTGCCTGGAGGTGGGGCCTCTGGAATGGCTACACCTTC.

The rearrangement joins TRBV27 to TRBJ2-3, with 8 bases aligning to TRBD2. The CDR3 consists of 17 residues. Germline loops: CDR1 MNHEY, CDR2 SMNVEV (reference sequence). V shed 1 base and J 0 bases; nucleotides not matched to a gene: 6. The CDR3 spells CASSLFGGGTSTDTQYF. For the CDR3, the DNA is TGTGCCAGCAGTTTATTCGGCGGGGGGACTAGCACAGATACGCAGTATTTT.

The J gene is TRBJ1-2, the V gene TRBV4-1; 10 bases are a match to TRBD1. Germline-derived CDR1 and CDR2 are MGHRA and YSYEKL. Trimming took 6 bases from V and 5 from J; bases not matched to a gene: 6. The CDR3 contains 14 residues. CDR3 bases: TGCGCCAGCAGACCCGGGACAGGGGTTTATGGCTACACCTTC. Its protein product is CASRPGTGVYGYTF.

The chain has TRBV5-1 and TRBJ2-2; D gene uncertain. V was pared by 4 bases and J by 3 bases, with 13 bases between. Germline V gene data show CDR1 as SGHRS and CDR2 as YFSETQ. The CDR3 length is 15 residues. This CDR3 is CASSLGRSDTGELFF. The CDR3 DNA reads as TGCGCCAGCAGCCTGGGTAGGAGCGACACCGGGGAGCTGTTTTTT. Combining the CDR3 with reference TRBV5-1 and TRBJ2-2 gives the whole variable domain KAGVTQTPRYLIKTRGQQVTLSCSPISGHRSVSWYQQTPGQGLQFLFEYFSETQRNKGNFPGRFSGRQFSNSRSEMNVSTLELGDSALYLCASSLGRSDTGELFFGEGSRLTVL.

V usage is TRBV6-5 and J usage is TRBJ2-5; 14 bases agree with TRBD2. The CDR3 is 14 amino acids. V was pared by 5 bases and J by 14 bases, with 10 bases of the junction left unmatched. Germline V gives CDR1 MNHEY, CDR2 SVGAGI. As DNA, the CDR3 is TGTGCCAGCAGTCCCGGGACTAGCGGGGGTTCCCTATACTTC. Translating it yields CASSPGTSGGSLYF.

This chain connects TRBV30 to TRBJ1-1; weak D call: TRBD1 (6 bases). Germline V gene lookup returns CDR1 GTSNPN and CDR2 SVGIG (reference sequence). Trimming left V 4 bases short and J 3 bases short, with 21 bases between. The CDR3 is made up of 16 amino acids. The CDR3: CAWTPVGGWEDTEAFF. The DNA for the CDR3 is TGTGCCTGGACCCCGGTGGGGGGCTGGGAGGACACTGAAGCTTTCTTT.

The gene calls are TRBV5-6 and TRBJ1-6; no definite D call. CDR3 size: 12 residues. The V end was cut by 0 bases, the J end by 6 bases, with 1 base between. Germline V lookup: CDR1 SGHDT, CDR2 YYEEEE. CDR3 region: CASSLGNSPLHF. The DNA for the CDR3 is TGTGCCAGCAGCTTGGGTAATTCACCCCTCCACTTT.